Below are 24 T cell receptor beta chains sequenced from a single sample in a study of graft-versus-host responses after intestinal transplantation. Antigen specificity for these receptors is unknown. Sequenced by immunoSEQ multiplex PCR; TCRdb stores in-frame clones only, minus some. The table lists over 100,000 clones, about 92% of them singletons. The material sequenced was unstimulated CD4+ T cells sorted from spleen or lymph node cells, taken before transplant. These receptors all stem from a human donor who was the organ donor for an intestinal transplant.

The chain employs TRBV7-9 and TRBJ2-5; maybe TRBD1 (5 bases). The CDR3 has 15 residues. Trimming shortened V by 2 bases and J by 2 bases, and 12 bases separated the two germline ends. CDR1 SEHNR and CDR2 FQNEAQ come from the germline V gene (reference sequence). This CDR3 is CASSLLRAGQETQYF. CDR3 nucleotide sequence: TGTGCCAGCAGCTTATTAAGGGCAGGGCAAGAGACCCAGTACTTC.

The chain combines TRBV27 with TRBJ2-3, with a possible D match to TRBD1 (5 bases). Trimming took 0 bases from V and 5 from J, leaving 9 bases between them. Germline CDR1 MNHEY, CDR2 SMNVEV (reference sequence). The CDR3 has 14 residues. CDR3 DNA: TGTGCCAGCAGTTTATCGAACAGGTTAGATACGCAGTATTTT. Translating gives CASSLSNRLDTQYF.

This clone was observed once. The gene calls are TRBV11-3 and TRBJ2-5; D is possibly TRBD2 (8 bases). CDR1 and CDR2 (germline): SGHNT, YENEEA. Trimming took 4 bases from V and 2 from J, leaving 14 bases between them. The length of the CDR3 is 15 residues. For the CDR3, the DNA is TGTGCCAGCAGCTCGGGGGGGGACAGACAAGAGACCCAGTACTTC. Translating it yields CASSSGGDRQETQYF.

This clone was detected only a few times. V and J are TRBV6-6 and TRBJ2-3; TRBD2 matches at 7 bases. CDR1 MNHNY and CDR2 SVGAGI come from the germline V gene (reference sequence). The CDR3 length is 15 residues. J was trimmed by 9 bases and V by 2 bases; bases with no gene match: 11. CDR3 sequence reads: CASSYKGTMLSTQYF. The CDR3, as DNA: TGTGCCAGCAGTTACAAGGGGACTATGCTCTCCACGCAGTATTTT.

The chain's CDR3 is CASSQDIGLTYEQYF. In DNA form, the CDR3 reads TGCGCCAGCAGCCAAGATATAGGACTCACCTACGAGCAGTACTTC. The chain is built from TRBV4-3 and TRBJ2-7; D might be TRBD2 (5 bases). Germline CDR1 is LGHNA and CDR2 is YSLEER. There are 15 residues in the CDR3. Trimming cost V 0 bases and J 2 bases, with 11 bases left between them.

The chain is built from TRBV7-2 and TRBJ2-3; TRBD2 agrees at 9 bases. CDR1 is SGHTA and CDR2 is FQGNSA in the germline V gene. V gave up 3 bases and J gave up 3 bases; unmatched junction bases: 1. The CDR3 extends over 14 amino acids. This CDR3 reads CASSFSGRTDTQYF. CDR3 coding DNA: TGTGCCAGCAGCTTTAGCGGGAGAACAGATACGCAGTATTTT.

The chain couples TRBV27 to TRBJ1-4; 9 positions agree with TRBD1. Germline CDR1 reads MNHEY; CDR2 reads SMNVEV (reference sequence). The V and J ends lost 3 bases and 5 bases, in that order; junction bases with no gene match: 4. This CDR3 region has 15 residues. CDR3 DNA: TGTGCCAGCAGTTTCAGACAGGGGGGGAATGAAAAACTGTTTTTT. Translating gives CASSFRQGGNEKLFF.

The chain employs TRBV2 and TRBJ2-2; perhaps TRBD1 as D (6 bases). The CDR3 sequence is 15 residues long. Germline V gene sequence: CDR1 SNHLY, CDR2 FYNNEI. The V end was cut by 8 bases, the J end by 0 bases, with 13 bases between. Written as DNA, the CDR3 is TGTGCCAGCGGGGGCGTTAGCTCGAACACCGGGGAGCTGTTTTTT. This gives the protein CASGGVSSNTGELFF.

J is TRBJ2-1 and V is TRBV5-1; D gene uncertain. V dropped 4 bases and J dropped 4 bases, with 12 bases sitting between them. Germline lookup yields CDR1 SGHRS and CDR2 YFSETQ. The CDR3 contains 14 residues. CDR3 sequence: CASSAANPYNEQFF. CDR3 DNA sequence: TGCGCCAGCAGCGCGGCGAATCCATACAATGAGCAGTTCTTC.

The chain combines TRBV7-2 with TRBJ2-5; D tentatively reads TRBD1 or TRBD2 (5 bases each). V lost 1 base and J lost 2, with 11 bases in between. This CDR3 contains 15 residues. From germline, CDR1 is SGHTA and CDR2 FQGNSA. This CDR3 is CASSLGGFGQETQYF. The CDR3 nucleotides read TGTGCCAGCAGCTTAGGGGGGTTCGGTCAAGAGACCCAGTACTTC.

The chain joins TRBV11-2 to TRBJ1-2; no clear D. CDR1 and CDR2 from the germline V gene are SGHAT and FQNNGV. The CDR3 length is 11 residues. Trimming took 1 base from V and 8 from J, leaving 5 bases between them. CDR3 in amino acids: CASSLVGGYTF. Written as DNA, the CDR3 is TGTGCCAGCAGCTTAGTCGGGGGCTACACCTTC.

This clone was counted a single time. CDR3 in DNA: TGTGCCAGCAGTGAACTAACAGGGAGGGCAAACACTGAAGCTTTCTTT. Encoded protein: CASSELTGRANTEAFF. This chain connects TRBV6-1 to TRBJ1-1; a possible D gene is TRBD1 (6 bases). The CDR3 extends over 16 amino acids. V shed 2 bases and J shed 2 bases, with 15 bases lying between them. The germline V gene has CDR1 MNHNS and CDR2 SASEGT.

The CDR3, as DNA: TGTGCCAGCAGAATTGGACTAGCGGGAGCAGATACGCAGTATTTT. Translated, it gives CASRIGLAGADTQYF. The gene calls are TRBV2 and TRBJ2-3; 13 positions match TRBD2. The trim removed 6 bases at V and 4 bases at J, leaving 4 bases unmatched. The CDR3 is made up of 15 amino acids. Germline assignment: CDR1 SNHLY and CDR2 FYNNEI.

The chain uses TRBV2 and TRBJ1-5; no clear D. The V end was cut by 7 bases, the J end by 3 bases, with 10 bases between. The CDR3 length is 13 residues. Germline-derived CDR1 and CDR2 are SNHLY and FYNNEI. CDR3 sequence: CASNQQYNQPQHF. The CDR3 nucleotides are TGTGCCAGCAATCAACAGTACAATCAGCCCCAGCATTTT.

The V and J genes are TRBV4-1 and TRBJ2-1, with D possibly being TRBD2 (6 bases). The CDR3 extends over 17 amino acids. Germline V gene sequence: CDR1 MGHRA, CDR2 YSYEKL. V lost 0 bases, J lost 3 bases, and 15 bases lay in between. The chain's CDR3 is CASSQDLLASLYNEQFF. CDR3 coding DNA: TGCGCCAGCAGCCAAGATCTCCTAGCGTCCCTCTACAATGAGCAGTTCTTC.

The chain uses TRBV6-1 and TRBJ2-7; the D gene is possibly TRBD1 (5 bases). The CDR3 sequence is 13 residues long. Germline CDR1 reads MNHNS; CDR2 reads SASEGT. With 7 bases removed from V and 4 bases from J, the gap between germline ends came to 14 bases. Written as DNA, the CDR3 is TGTGCCAGCAAGGGGCTTTTCCCGTACGAGCAGTACTTC. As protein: CASKGLFPYEQYF.

The CDR3 nucleotides read TGTGCCAGCCGGACAAACTATGGCTACACCTTC. Its translation: CASRTNYGYTF. This sequence joins TRBV6-6 and TRBJ1-2, with D possibly matching TRBD1 (5 bases). CDR3 length: 11 residues. Trimming pared 8 bases from V and 2 bases from J, leaving 6 bases between. Germline V gene sequence: CDR1 MNHNY, CDR2 SVGAGI (reference sequence).

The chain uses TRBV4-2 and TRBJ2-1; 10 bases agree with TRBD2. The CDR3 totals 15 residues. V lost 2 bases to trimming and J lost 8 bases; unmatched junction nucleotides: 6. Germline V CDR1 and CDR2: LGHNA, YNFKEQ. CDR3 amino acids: CASSQLELAGDEQFF. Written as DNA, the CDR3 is TGTGCCAGCAGCCAACTCGAGCTAGCGGGAGATGAGCAGTTCTTC.

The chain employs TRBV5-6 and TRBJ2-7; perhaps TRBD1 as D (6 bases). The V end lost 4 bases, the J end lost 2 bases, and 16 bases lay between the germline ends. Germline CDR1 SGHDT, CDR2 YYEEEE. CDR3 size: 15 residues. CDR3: CASSVPQGIAYEQYF. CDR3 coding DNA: TGTGCCAGCAGCGTACCACAGGGAATAGCCTACGAGCAGTACTTC.

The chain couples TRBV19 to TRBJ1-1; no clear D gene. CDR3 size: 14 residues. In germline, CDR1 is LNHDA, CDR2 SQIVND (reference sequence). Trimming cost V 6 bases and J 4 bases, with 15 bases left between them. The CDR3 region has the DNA TGTGCCAGTAGCCCTAGTCCTCGGAGCACTGAAGCTTTCTTT. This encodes CASSPSPRSTEAFF.

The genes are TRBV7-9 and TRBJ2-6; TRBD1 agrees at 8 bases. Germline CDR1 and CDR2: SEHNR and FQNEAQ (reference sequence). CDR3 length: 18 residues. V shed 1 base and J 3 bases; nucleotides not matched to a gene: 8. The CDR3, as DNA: TGTGCCAGCAGCTTAGTCCCCCAGGGGGCGTTTGGGGCCAACGTCCTGACTTTC. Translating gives CASSLVPQGAFGANVLTF.

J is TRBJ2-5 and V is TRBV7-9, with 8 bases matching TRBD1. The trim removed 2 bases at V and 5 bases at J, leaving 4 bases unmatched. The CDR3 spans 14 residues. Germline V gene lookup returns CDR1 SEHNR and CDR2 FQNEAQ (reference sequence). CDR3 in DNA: TGTGCCAGCAGCTTACAGAGACAGGGGGAGACCCAGTACTTC. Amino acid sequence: CASSLQRQGETQYF.

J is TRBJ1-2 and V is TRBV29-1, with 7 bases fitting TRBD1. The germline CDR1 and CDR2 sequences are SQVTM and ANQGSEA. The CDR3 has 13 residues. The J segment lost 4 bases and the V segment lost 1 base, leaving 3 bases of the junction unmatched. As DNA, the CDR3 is TGCAGCGTTGAAGTAGGGGACAGCTATGGCTACACCTTC. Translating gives CSVEVGDSYGYTF.

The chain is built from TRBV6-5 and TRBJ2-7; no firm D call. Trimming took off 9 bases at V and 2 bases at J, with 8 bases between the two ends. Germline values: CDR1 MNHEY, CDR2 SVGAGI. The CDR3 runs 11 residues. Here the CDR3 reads CARLAAYEQYF. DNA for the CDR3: TGTGCCAGGTTGGCCGCCTACGAGCAGTACTTC.